This T cell receptor (beta chain) was sequenced in a study of glioma-infiltrating T cells. Regarding the study as a whole: Gliomas, especially low-grade, showed above-expected tissue-blood divergence; non-neoplastic patients showed below.

Per the germline V gene, CDR1 is LGHDT and CDR2 is YNNKEL (reference sequence). This CDR3 has 13 residues. A remark on this clonotype: Its target is not known. Germline and junction disagree at one end, which may indicate a read error.

TCR alpha and beta CDR3 regions were amplified from RNA using iRepertoire nested multiplex PCR. TCRdb analysed the multiplex PCR reads with MiXCR anew, one entry per CDR3 protein. Altogether around 180,000 distinct CDR3 sequences are present, roughly two fifths being singletons, with the ten largest covering around 5%. The sequence derives from a human donor with low-grade glioma or glioblastoma, undergoing nonglioma brain surgery, or in good health (not recorded which). The sequencing sample was made of glioma tissue, nonneoplastic brain tissue, or PBMCs (not recorded which). V is TRBV3-1 and J is TRBJ2-5; D possibly matches TRBD1 or TRBD2 (5 bases each). In DNA form, the CDR3 reads TGTGCCAGCAGCCAGAGCGGACAAGAGATCCAGTACTTC. This gives the protein CASSQSGQEIQYF.